This record looks at one T cell receptor (beta chain) sequence and its context. Participants came from some 26 US areas, aged about 18 to 95 years. Trimming shortened V by 4 bases and J by 4 bases, and 20 bases separated the two germline ends. The CDR3 runs to 16 residues. The germline gives CDR1 SGDLS, CDR2 YYNGEE. These data are taken from a study of blood T cell repertoires in COVID-19. Study as a whole: The cDNA or gDNA used as material had been derived from T cells, B-cell-depleted T cells, or PBMCs.

Source study methods: Reference gene primer amplification gave nucleated cell count estimates. Profiling relied on immunoSEQ multiplex PCR, and the TCRdb table lists in-frame clones only, not all of them. Clone size and V and J calls were adopted from that table, with D and trimming inferred from the DNA. The sample has under 250,000 clones, 81% seen once. The rearrangement uses TRBV9 and TRBJ2-5; tentative D call: TRBD2 (6 bases). Sequencing was done on a sample of PBMCs or T cells enriched from blood (not recorded which). This receptor was taken from a woman aged 50 to 60 with acute COVID-19. CDR3 in amino acids: CASSLLSGVVRETQYF. The CDR3 DNA reads TGTGCCAGCAGCCTCCTCTCGGGGGTAGTGCGAGAGACCCAGTACTTC. The full variable domain, with the rest looked up from reference TRBV9 and TRBJ2-5, is DSGVTQTPKHLITATGQRVTLRCSPRSGDLSVYWYQQSLDQGLQFLIQYYNGEERAKGNILERFSAQQFPDLHSELNLSSLELGDSALYFCASSLLSGVVRETQYFGPGTRLLVL.